The rows below give T cell receptor beta chains drawn from one sample of a study of PD-1 blockade in classical Hodgkin lymphoma. Some clones are missing from TCRdb's copy, which holds only in-frame ones; the method was immunoSEQ multiplex PCR. This table holds roughly 3,900 clones, 78% found once. This specimen consisted of CD4+ T cells from blood, obtained at baseline. The receptors shown here come from a human donor with classical Hodgkin lymphoma. Each CDR3 is given with its conserved first and last residue. Fields, in order: V gene, J gene, D gene, clone size, CDR3 DNA, CDR3 protein. The D gene is left open where the match is weak. Some rows mark clone size as missing; the rest say once, few, many or name a class of expanded clone.

v_gene: TRBV19
j_gene: TRBJ2-5
d_gene: -
abundance: -
CDR3nt: TGTGCCAGTACGGAAAGGCCCAGCGGGCCTGAGACCCAGTACTTC
CDR3aa: CASTERPSGPETQYF

v_gene: TRBV7-9
j_gene: TRBJ2-7
d_gene: TRBD1
abundance: few
CDR3nt: TGTGCCAGCAGCCTAACAGGGGACGAGCAGTACTTC
CDR3aa: CASSLTGDEQYF

v_gene: TRBV4-3
j_gene: TRBJ2-1
d_gene: -
abundance: -
CDR3nt: TGCGCCAGCAGCCAAGATCATGGACAGCCCTACAATGAGCAGTTCTTC
CDR3aa: CASSQDHGQPYNEQFF

v_gene: TRBV2
j_gene: TRBJ1-5
d_gene: -
abundance: few
CDR3nt: TGTGCCAGCAGTGAATGGGCCAGGAGCAATCAGCCCCAGCATTTT
CDR3aa: CASSEWARSNQPQHF

v_gene: TRBV7-2
j_gene: TRBJ2-1
d_gene: TRBD1
abundance: -
CDR3nt: TGTGCCAGCAGCTTGGACAGGGGAGGCCACAATGAGCAGTTCTTC
CDR3aa: CASSLDRGGHNEQFF

v_gene: TRBV7-2
j_gene: TRBJ2-5
d_gene: -
abundance: -
CDR3nt: TGTGCCAGCAGCCCGGCCCCTGAAGAGACCCAGTACTTC
CDR3aa: CASSPAPEETQYF

v_gene: TRBV5-4
j_gene: TRBJ2-5
d_gene: TRBD2
abundance: few
CDR3nt: TGTGCCAGCAGCTCGGCTCCGGGACTAGTTGGGGAGACCCAGTACTTC
CDR3aa: CASSSAPGLVGETQYF

v_gene: TRBV7-2
j_gene: TRBJ2-3
d_gene: -
abundance: -
CDR3nt: TGTGCCAGCAGCCCCCCAGGTATCGGGGATACGCAGTATTTT
CDR3aa: CASSPPGIGDTQYF

v_gene: TRBV4-3
j_gene: TRBJ2-2
d_gene: -
abundance: -
CDR3nt: TGCGCCAGCAGCCAAGATCTGGCGAGGGACGGAGGGGAGCTGTTTTTT
CDR3aa: CASSQDLARDGGELFF

v_gene: TRBV10-2
j_gene: TRBJ1-6
d_gene: -
abundance: -
CDR3nt: TGCGCCAGCAGTGAGTCCGGGGAAGTTCCCCTCCACTTT
CDR3aa: CASSESGEVPLHF

v_gene: TRBV5-3
j_gene: TRBJ2-1
d_gene: TRBD1
abundance: -
CDR3nt: TGTGCCAGAAGACTCCCGGGACAGGGGTCCTACAATGAGCAGTTCTTC
CDR3aa: CARRLPGQGSYNEQFF

v_gene: TRBV30
j_gene: TRBJ1-4
d_gene: TRBD1
abundance: once
CDR3nt: TGTGCCTGGAGTCCAGGGACAGACTACCTTCGGGATGAAAAACTGTTTTTT
CDR3aa: CAWSPGTDYLRDEKLFF

v_gene: TRBV11-2
j_gene: TRBJ1-2
d_gene: -
abundance: once
CDR3nt: TGTGCCAGCAGCTCCCCTCGGACCTCAAACTATGGCTACACCTTC
CDR3aa: CASSSPRTSNYGYTF

v_gene: TRBV2
j_gene: TRBJ2-5
d_gene: -
abundance: once
CDR3nt: TGTGCCAGCAGTGGGACCCGCAAAGAGACCCAGTACTTC
CDR3aa: CASSGTRKETQYF

v_gene: TRBV9
j_gene: TRBJ1-4
d_gene: -
abundance: once
CDR3nt: TGTGCCAGCAGCGTATCCCCGAGGGATGAAAAACTGTTTTTT
CDR3aa: CASSVSPRDEKLFF

v_gene: TRBV2
j_gene: TRBJ2-3
d_gene: -
abundance: -
CDR3nt: TGTGCCAGCAACCCGACTTTCACAGATACGCAGTATTTT
CDR3aa: CASNPTFTDTQYF

v_gene: TRBV4-2
j_gene: TRBJ2-1
d_gene: TRBD2
abundance: -
CDR3nt: TGTGCCAGCAGCCTCCGGGGGGTCTACAATGAGCAGTTCTTC
CDR3aa: CASSLRGVYNEQFF

v_gene: TRBV7-2
j_gene: TRBJ2-2
d_gene: -
abundance: -
CDR3nt: TGTGCCAGCAGGCCGTGGGCAGGGACCGGGGAGCTGTTTTTT
CDR3aa: CASRPWAGTGELFF

v_gene: TRBV7-2
j_gene: TRBJ1-1
d_gene: -
abundance: -
CDR3nt: TGTGCCAGCAGCTTACGGGGCGACACTGAAGCTTTCTTT
CDR3aa: CASSLRGDTEAFF

v_gene: TRBV9
j_gene: TRBJ1-1
d_gene: -
abundance: -
CDR3nt: TGTGCCAGCAGCGTACTTCCGGGCACTGAAGCTTTCTTT
CDR3aa: CASSVLPGTEAFF

v_gene: TRBV19
j_gene: TRBJ1-4
d_gene: TRBD1
abundance: -
CDR3nt: TGTGCCAGTAGTGATCCAAGGGGACAGGGTAATGAAAAACTGTTTTTT
CDR3aa: CASSDPRGQGNEKLFF

v_gene: TRBV7-2
j_gene: TRBJ2-2
d_gene: TRBD2
abundance: -
CDR3nt: TGTGCCAGCAGCTCCCCCCGGGGGGGCGGGGAGCTGTTTTTT
CDR3aa: CASSSPRGGGELFF

v_gene: TRBV15
j_gene: TRBJ2-3
d_gene: -
abundance: -
CDR3nt: TGTGCCACCAGCAGAGAGGGAGGGGGCTTTGGGCAGTATTTT
CDR3aa: CATSREGGGFGQYF

v_gene: TRBV7-2
j_gene: TRBJ2-7
d_gene: -
abundance: -
CDR3nt: TGTGCCAGCAGCTTAGATCCGGTGGCGGAGCAGTACTTC
CDR3aa: CASSLDPVAEQYF

v_gene: TRBV19
j_gene: TRBJ2-5
d_gene: -
abundance: once
CDR3nt: TGTGCCAGTAGTGCCCTGGGGGACCAAGAGACCCAGTACTTC
CDR3aa: CASSALGDQETQYF

v_gene: TRBV6-6
j_gene: TRBJ2-2
d_gene: TRBD1
abundance: -
CDR3nt: TGTGCCAGCTCACAGGACAGGGCGAGCACCGGGGAGCTGTTTTTT
CDR3aa: CASSQDRASTGELFF

v_gene: TRBV28
j_gene: TRBJ2-2
d_gene: -
abundance: -
CDR3nt: TGTGCCAGCATATATGGGACGGCGAACACCGGGGAGCTGTTTTTT
CDR3aa: CASIYGTANTGELFF

v_gene: TRBV6-1
j_gene: TRBJ2-3
d_gene: -
abundance: -
CDR3nt: TGTGCCAGCAGTGTGACTAGTAGCACAGATACGCAGTATTTT
CDR3aa: CASSVTSSTDTQYF

v_gene: TRBV6-5
j_gene: TRBJ2-3
d_gene: -
abundance: -
CDR3nt: TGTGCCAGCAGGGGGACGTCCACAGATACGCAGTATTTT
CDR3aa: CASRGTSTDTQYF

v_gene: TRBV6-6
j_gene: TRBJ1-6
d_gene: TRBD1
abundance: -
CDR3nt: TGTGCCAGCAGCCCGGGACAGTCAAATTCACCCCTCCACTTT
CDR3aa: CASSPGQSNSPLHF

v_gene: TRBV11-2
j_gene: TRBJ2-2
d_gene: -
abundance: -
CDR3nt: TGTGCCAGCAGCCAGGGGAGGGTTAGCTCCGGGGAGCTGTTTTTT
CDR3aa: CASSQGRVSSGELFF

v_gene: TRBV5-4
j_gene: TRBJ2-5
d_gene: TRBD1
abundance: -
CDR3nt: TGTGCCAGCAGCCCGGCAGGGGGCGCACGGGAGACCCAGTACTTC
CDR3aa: CASSPAGGARETQYF

v_gene: TRBV11-1
j_gene: TRBJ2-7
d_gene: TRBD1
abundance: -
CDR3nt: TGTGCCAGCAGCTTAGGAACGACAGGGGACGAGCAGTACTTC
CDR3aa: CASSLGTTGDEQYF

v_gene: TRBV19
j_gene: TRBJ1-1
d_gene: TRBD1
abundance: once
CDR3nt: TGTGCCAGTAGTTCCCGGGACAGGGGAAGCCCTGAAGCTTTCTTT
CDR3aa: CASSSRDRGSPEAFF

v_gene: TRBV4-2
j_gene: TRBJ1-6
d_gene: -
abundance: -
CDR3nt: TGTGCCAGCAGCCAAGAAAGGCAGGACGACCGAAATTCACCCCTCCACTTT
CDR3aa: CASSQERQDDRNSPLHF

v_gene: TRBV7-2
j_gene: TRBJ2-2
d_gene: TRBD1
abundance: -
CDR3nt: TGTGCCAGCAGCCGCGACAGGGCCACCGGGGAGCTGTTTTTT
CDR3aa: CASSRDRATGELFF

v_gene: TRBV21-1
j_gene: TRBJ1-2
d_gene: -
abundance: -
CDR3nt: TGTGCCAGCAGCAAAGAGGGGGCCCGTACTAACTATGGCTACACCTTC
CDR3aa: CASSKEGARTNYGYTF

v_gene: TRBV7-3
j_gene: TRBJ2-2
d_gene: -
abundance: -
CDR3nt: TGTGCCAGCAGCTCACGGACAGCGAACACCGGGGAGCTGTTTTTT
CDR3aa: CASSSRTANTGELFF

v_gene: TRBV5-1
j_gene: TRBJ2-7
d_gene: TRBD2
abundance: -
CDR3nt: TGCGCCAGCAGCCTCCTTAGCGGGGGGGCGATCGAAGAGCAGTACTTC
CDR3aa: CASSLLSGGAIEEQYF

v_gene: TRBV5-1
j_gene: TRBJ1-6
d_gene: TRBD1
abundance: few
CDR3nt: TGCGCCAGCAGCCCTGGGACAGGGGGCGATTCACCCCTCCACTTT
CDR3aa: CASSPGTGGDSPLHF

v_gene: TRBV27
j_gene: TRBJ1-6
d_gene: -
abundance: -
CDR3nt: TGTGCCAGCAGCCCGGGGACCTATAATTCACCCCTCCACTTT
CDR3aa: CASSPGTYNSPLHF

v_gene: TRBV5-1
j_gene: TRBJ2-2
d_gene: -
abundance: -
CDR3nt: TGCGCCAGCAGCGAGGGACGAACCGGGGAGCTGTTTTTT
CDR3aa: CASSEGRTGELFF

v_gene: TRBV7-9
j_gene: TRBJ1-2
d_gene: -
abundance: few
CDR3nt: TGTGCCAGCAGCTTATATCAAGTCGGGGGCTACACCTTC
CDR3aa: CASSLYQVGGYTF

v_gene: TRBV11-3
j_gene: TRBJ1-3
d_gene: -
abundance: -
CDR3nt: TGTGCCAGCAGCTCGACGAGAGGAAACACCATATATTTT
CDR3aa: CASSSTRGNTIYF

v_gene: TRBV19
j_gene: TRBJ2-2
d_gene: -
abundance: once
CDR3nt: TGTGCCAGTAACCAGGACCGGCTGGAGAACACCGGGGAGCTGTTTTTT
CDR3aa: CASNQDRLENTGELFF

v_gene: TRBV7-9
j_gene: TRBJ1-2
d_gene: TRBD1
abundance: few
CDR3nt: TGTGCCAGCAGCCGAGGGACAGGGACTAACTATGGCTACACCTTC
CDR3aa: CASSRGTGTNYGYTF

v_gene: TRBV5-1
j_gene: TRBJ1-3
d_gene: TRBD1
abundance: -
CDR3nt: TGCGCCAGCAGCGGCGGGACAGGGGCTGGAAACACCATATATTTT
CDR3aa: CASSGGTGAGNTIYF

v_gene: TRBV11-3
j_gene: TRBJ2-7
d_gene: -
abundance: -
CDR3nt: TGTGCCAGCAGTTCTTTGGCTCAATCCTACTCCCAGCAGTACTTC
CDR3aa: CASSSLAQSYSQQYF

v_gene: TRBV27
j_gene: TRBJ2-1
d_gene: -
abundance: -
CDR3nt: TGTGCCAGCAGTTTTGGGTTTTACAATGAGCAGTTCTTC
CDR3aa: CASSFGFYNEQFF

v_gene: TRBV28
j_gene: TRBJ1-1
d_gene: -
abundance: once
CDR3nt: TGTGCCAGCAGATCCAGAGAGGGGGGGACTGAAGCTTTCTTT
CDR3aa: CASRSREGGTEAFF

v_gene: TRBV21-1
j_gene: TRBJ1-2
d_gene: -
abundance: -
CDR3nt: TGTGCCAGCAGCAAAGCAGTACAGACTCTCTATGGCTACACCTTC
CDR3aa: CASSKAVQTLYGYTF

v_gene: TRBV15
j_gene: TRBJ2-7
d_gene: -
abundance: -
CDR3nt: TGTGCCACCAGCAGAGACTACGGGACGGACGAATCCTCCTACGAGCAGTACTTC
CDR3aa: CATSRDYGTDESSYEQYF

v_gene: TRBV7-2
j_gene: TRBJ1-5
d_gene: -
abundance: -
CDR3nt: TGTGCCAGCAGTCGGGACGCCGATCAGCCCCAGCATTTT
CDR3aa: CASSRDADQPQHF

v_gene: TRBV4-2
j_gene: TRBJ1-3
d_gene: -
abundance: -
CDR3nt: TGTGCCAGCAGCCAAACAGGGATTTCTGGAAACACCATATATTTT
CDR3aa: CASSQTGISGNTIYF

v_gene: TRBV7-2
j_gene: TRBJ2-2
d_gene: -
abundance: -
CDR3nt: TGTGCCAGCAGCTTCTTTGGGAGTTTCAACACCGGGGAGCTGTTTTTT
CDR3aa: CASSFFGSFNTGELFF

v_gene: TRBV19
j_gene: TRBJ2-3
d_gene: TRBD2
abundance: -
CDR3nt: TGTGCCAGTAGTCTAGCGGGGGCTCGTAGCACAGATACGCAGTATTTT
CDR3aa: CASSLAGARSTDTQYF

v_gene: TRBV4-1
j_gene: TRBJ1-2
d_gene: -
abundance: -
CDR3nt: TGCGCCAGCAGCCAAGGGTTAGACTATGGCTACACCTTC
CDR3aa: CASSQGLDYGYTF